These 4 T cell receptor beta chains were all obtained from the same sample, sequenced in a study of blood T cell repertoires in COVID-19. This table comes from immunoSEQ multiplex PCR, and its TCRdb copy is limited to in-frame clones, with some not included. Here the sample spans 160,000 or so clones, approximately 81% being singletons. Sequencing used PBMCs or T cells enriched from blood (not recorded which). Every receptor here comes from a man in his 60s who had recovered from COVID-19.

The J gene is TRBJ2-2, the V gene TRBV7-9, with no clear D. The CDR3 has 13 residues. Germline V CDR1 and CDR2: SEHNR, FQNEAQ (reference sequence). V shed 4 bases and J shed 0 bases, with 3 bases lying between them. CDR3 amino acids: CASSSSNTGELFF. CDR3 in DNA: TGTGCCAGCAGCTCCTCGAACACCGGGGAGCTGTTTTTT.

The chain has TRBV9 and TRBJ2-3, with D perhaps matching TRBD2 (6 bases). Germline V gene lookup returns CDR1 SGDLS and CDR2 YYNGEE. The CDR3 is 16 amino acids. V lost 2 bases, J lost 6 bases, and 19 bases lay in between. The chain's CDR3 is CASSVWGDGGVDTQYF. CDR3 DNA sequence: TGTGCCAGCAGCGTCTGGGGAGACGGGGGTGTGGATACGCAGTATTTT.

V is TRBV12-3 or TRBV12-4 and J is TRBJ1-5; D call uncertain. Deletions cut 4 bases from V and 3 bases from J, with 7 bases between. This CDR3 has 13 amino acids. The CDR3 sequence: CASSSRVNQPQHF. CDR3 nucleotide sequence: TGTGCCAGCAGTTCGAGGGTCAATCAGCCCCAGCATTTT.

CDR3 region: CASNWDRNTGELFF. The CDR3 coding sequence is TGCGCCAGCAACTGGGACAGAAACACCGGGGAGCTGTTTTTT. The gene calls are TRBV10-2 and TRBJ2-2, with 7 bases fitting TRBD1. The V and J ends lost 7 bases and 2 bases, in that order; junction bases with no gene match: 4. This CDR3 spans 14 amino acids. Per the germline V gene, CDR1 is WSHSY and CDR2 is SAAADI.